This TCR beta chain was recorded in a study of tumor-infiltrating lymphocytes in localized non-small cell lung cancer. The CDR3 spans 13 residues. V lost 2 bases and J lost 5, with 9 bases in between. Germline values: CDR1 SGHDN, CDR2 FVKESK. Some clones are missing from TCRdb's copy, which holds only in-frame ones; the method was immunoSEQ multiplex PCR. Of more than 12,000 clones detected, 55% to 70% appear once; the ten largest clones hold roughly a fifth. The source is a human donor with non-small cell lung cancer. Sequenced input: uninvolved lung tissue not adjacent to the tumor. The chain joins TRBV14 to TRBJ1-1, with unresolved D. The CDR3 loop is CASSQSPRTEAFF. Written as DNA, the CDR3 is TGTGCCAGCAGCCAAAGTCCAAGGACTGAAGCTTTCTTT.